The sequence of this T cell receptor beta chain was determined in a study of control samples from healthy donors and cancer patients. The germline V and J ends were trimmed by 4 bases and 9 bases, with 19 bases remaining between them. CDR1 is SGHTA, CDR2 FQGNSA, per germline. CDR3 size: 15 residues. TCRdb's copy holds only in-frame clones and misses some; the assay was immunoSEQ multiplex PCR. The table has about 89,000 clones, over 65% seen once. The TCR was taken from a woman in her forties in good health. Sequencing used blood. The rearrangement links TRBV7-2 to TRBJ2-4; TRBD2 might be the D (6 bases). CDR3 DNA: TGTGCCAGCAGCTCCAGCTCAGCCCTGGGGGGCATTCAGTACTTC. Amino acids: CASSSSSALGGIQYF.